The 9 T cell receptor beta chains below were found in one sample sequenced in a study of blood T cell repertoires in COVID-19. The assay was immunoSEQ multiplex PCR, and TCRdb's table has in-frame clones only and misses some. The sample lists roughly 95,000 clones, 82% occurring once. The sample comprised peripheral blood. Receptors were obtained from a man older than 75 with acute or convalescent COVID-19.

This chain joins TRBV29-1 and TRBJ2-5, with D tentatively TRBD1 (5 bases). The V and J ends lost 1 base and 4 bases respectively, with 7 bases between them. Per the germline V gene, CDR1 is SQVTM and CDR2 is ANQGSEA. The CDR3 is 12 residues long. The CDR3 sequence is CSVEVGPETQYF. CDR3 in DNA: TGCAGCGTTGAAGTGGGGCCAGAGACCCAGTACTTC.

The CDR3 bases are TGTGCCAGCAGCTTCGGGGGGTCAGGGAATTCACCCCTCCACTTT. Its protein product is CASSFGGSGNSPLHF. The V call is TRBV7-2, the J call TRBJ1-6; weak D call: TRBD1 (5 bases). CDR3 length equals 15 residues. V lost 3 bases to trimming and J lost 7 bases, with 13 bases between them. Germline CDR1 and CDR2: SGHTA and FQGNSA.

This rearrangement joins TRBV19 to TRBJ2-3; 12 nucleotides align to TRBD2. Germline CDR1 is LNHDA and CDR2 is SQIVND (reference sequence). The CDR3 spans 14 residues. The ends lost 7 bases at V and 5 bases at J; junction bases unmatched: 4. The CDR3 spells CASTTSGGRDTQYF. The DNA of the CDR3 is TGTGCCAGTACCACTAGCGGGGGGAGAGATACGCAGTATTTT.

This rearrangement joins TRBV7-9 to TRBJ1-1, with D maybe TRBD1 (5 bases). Trimming removed 5 bases from V and 1 base from J, with 8 bases in between. The CDR3 has 13 amino acids. Germline-derived CDR1 and CDR2 are SEHNR and FQNEAQ (reference sequence). CDR3 residues: CASSRQGNTEAFF. The CDR3 DNA reads TGTGCCAGCAGCCGGCAGGGGAACACTGAAGCTTTCTTT.

This chain connects TRBV9 to TRBJ2-1, with D possibly being TRBD2 (5 bases). The V end was cut by 0 bases, the J end by 3 bases, with 10 bases between. The CDR3 runs to 15 residues. In germline, CDR1 is SGDLS, CDR2 YYNGEE. The DNA for the CDR3 is TGTGCCAGCAGCGTAGCTCCTAGCAACTACAATGAGCAGTTCTTC. Its translation: CASSVAPSNYNEQFF.

V and J are TRBV6-5 and TRBJ1-2; TRBD1 matches 9 bases. V was clipped by 6 bases and J by 8 bases; unmatched bases: 4. Germline CDR1 and CDR2: MNHEY and SVGAGI. The CDR3 is 12 amino acids. As DNA, the CDR3 is TGTGCCAGCAGACTCACAGGGGGCGGCTACACCTTC. The encoded protein is CASRLTGGGYTF.

This chain connects TRBV28 to TRBJ2-7; a possible D gene is TRBD1 (5 bases). CDR1 MDHEN and CDR2 SYDVKM come from the germline V gene. V lost 3 bases, J lost 3 bases, and 12 bases lay in between. The CDR3 has 14 amino acids. The CDR3 DNA reads as TGTGCCAGCAGTTTCCAGGGATCCAACTACGAGCAGTACTTC. It translates to CASSFQGSNYEQYF. The full variable domain, rest sourced from reference TRBV28 and TRBJ2-7, is DVKVTQSSRYLVKRTGEKVFLECVQDMDHENMFWYRQDPGLGLRLIYFSYDVKMKEKGDIPEGYSVSREKKERFSLILESASTNQTSMYLCASSFQGSNYEQYFGPGTRLTVT.

This clone was found once. The chain employs TRBV5-1 and TRBJ2-7; the match to TRBD1 covers 9 bases. CDR1 is SGHRS, CDR2 YFSETQ, per germline. This CDR3 has 14 residues. Trimming cost V 0 bases and J 3 bases; bases outside gene matches: 1. The CDR3 protein is CASSLGGQGYEQYF. The CDR3 coding sequence is TGCGCCAGCAGCTTGGGGGGACAGGGCTACGAGCAGTACTTC.

This clone was recorded a few times. The V call is TRBV19, the J call TRBJ1-5; no reliable D call. The CDR3 loop spans 15 amino acids. V lost 5 bases, J lost 4 bases, and 15 bases lay in between. Germline V lookup: CDR1 LNHDA, CDR2 SQIVND (reference sequence). The CDR3, as DNA: TGTGCCAGTAGTGCCACAGCTAGCATGAATCAGCCCCAGCATTTT. The encoded protein is CASSATASMNQPQHF.